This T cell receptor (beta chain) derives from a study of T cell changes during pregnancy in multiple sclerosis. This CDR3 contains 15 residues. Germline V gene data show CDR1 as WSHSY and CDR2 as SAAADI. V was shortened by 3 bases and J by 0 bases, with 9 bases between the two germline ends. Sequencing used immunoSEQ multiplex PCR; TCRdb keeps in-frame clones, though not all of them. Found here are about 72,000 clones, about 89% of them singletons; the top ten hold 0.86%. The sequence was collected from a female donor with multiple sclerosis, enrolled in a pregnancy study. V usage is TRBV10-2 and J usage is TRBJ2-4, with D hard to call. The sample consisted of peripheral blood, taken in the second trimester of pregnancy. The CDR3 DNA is TGCGCCAGCAGTGATATCCGGTTAGCCAAAAACATTCAGTACTTC. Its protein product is CASSDIRLAKNIQYF.